These T cell receptor beta chains were read from a single sample in a study of blood T cell repertoires in COVID-19. Using immunoSEQ multiplex PCR, the repertoire was profiled, and TCRdb retains in-frame clones only, with some absent. The sample yields approximately 280,000 clones, 75% to 95% seen once. The specimen sequenced was peripheral blood. These receptors originate from a woman in her 30s with COVID-19, enrolled during active disease. Both conserved end residues are part of each CDR3. D genes are given only for firm matches. Clone size is given for some rows only: seen once, a few or many times, or a class if the clone is expanded.

abundance | j_gene | d_gene | v_gene | CDR3nt | CDR3aa
- | TRBJ2-7 | - | TRBV27 | TGTGCCAGCAGTTGGAGGAACGGGCGCGAGCAGTACTTC | CASSWRNGREQYF
once | TRBJ1-5 | TRBD1 | TRBV6-2/TRBV6-3 | TGTGCCAGCAGTTACGGTTCATCCCCGGGACAGGGGGCTTATCAGCCCCAGCATTTT | CASSYGSSPGQGAYQPQHF
few | TRBJ2-7 | - | TRBV10-1 | TGCGCCAGCAGTGATATAGGGGGCTACGAGCAGTACTTC | CASSDIGGYEQYF
- | TRBJ2-3 | TRBD2 | TRBV15 | TGTGCCACCAGCAGAGATCGGATAGCGGGAGTGAGAACAGATACGCAGTATTTT | CATSRDRIAGVRTDTQYF
- | TRBJ2-3 | - | TRBV9 | TGTGCCAGCAGCGTAGGAGGGAAGGGAACCACAGATACGCAGTATTTT | CASSVGGKGTTDTQYF
- | TRBJ2-3 | TRBD1 | TRBV20-1 | TGCAGTGCTAGTTATCAACTCCGGGACAGGGGCACAGATACGCAGTATTTT | CSASYQLRDRGTDTQYF
- | TRBJ2-1 | TRBD1 | TRBV27 | TGTGCCAGCACTAAACAGGGGCAAGGGTATATGCCCTACAATGAGCAGTTCTTC | CASTKQGQGYMPYNEQFF
- | TRBJ2-6 | TRBD2 | TRBV10-3 | TGTGCCATCAGTGACAGAGGAGGGGACTACTCTGGGGCCAACGTCCTGACTTTC | CAISDRGGDYSGANVLTF
- | TRBJ2-5 | TRBD1 | TRBV5-1 | TGCGCCAGCAGCCCCGGGACAGGGTGGGATATTGTACAGTACTTC | CASSPGTGWDIVQYF
once | TRBJ2-7 | - | TRBV5-1 | TGCGCCAGCAGCTTTATATCAGGGGAGTTCTGCTACGAGCAGTACTTC | CASSFISGEFCYEQYF